This T cell receptor (beta chain) is drawn from a study of blood T cell repertoires in COVID-19. About the study: COVID-19 samples from acute and convalescent phases originated in the United States, Italy and Spain. PBMCs, B-cell-depleted T cells, or T cells were the source of the cDNA or gDNA that made up the material.

It was during active infection that Seattle patients were enrolled and then longitudinally followed. CDR1 is SGHTA, CDR2 FQGTGA, per germline. Trimming removed 1 base at V and 2 bases at J, with 16 bases between. The CDR3 covers 17 residues. Original handling: Scientists estimated how many nucleated cells there were by amplifying reference gene primers. Produced via immunoSEQ multiplex PCR; TCRdb's table is partial and in-frame only. V and J calls and clone size are given by that table; D and trimming were obtained from the DNA. The data show approximately 330,000 clones, with roughly 87% seen just once and 9.9% held by the top ten.

The chain is built from TRBV7-3 and TRBJ2-3; D is possibly TRBD1 (6 bases). The clonotype was recovered from a man aged 25 to 45 with COVID-19, enrolled during active disease. Sequenced: peripheral blood. This CDR3 reads CASSLRAGAGPTDTQYF. The CDR3 DNA follows: TGTGCCAGCAGCTTAAGGGCAGGGGCCGGGCCCACAGATACGCAGTATTTT.